The T cell receptor (beta chain) described here comes from a study of neoadjuvant anti-PD-1 for oral cavity cancer. As to time point: after neoadjuvant nivolumab, at surgical resection. The protocol was immunoSEQ multiplex PCR, while the TCRdb copy is restricted to in-frame clones and leaves out a portion. The table lists tens of thousands of clones, around 85% of them singletons. This clone was observed once. Germline CDR1 reads LNHNV; CDR2 reads YYDKDF (reference sequence). This CDR3 region has 15 residues. Losses at the gene ends were 1 base for V and 6 bases for J; bases not matched to a gene: 6. The rearrangement links TRBV15 to TRBJ2-1; TRBD1 agrees at 7 bases. This TCR derives from a person aged 35-80 years with oral cavity squamous cell carcinoma. The material sequenced was PBMCs, taken after nivolumab (anti-PD-1) treatment. The CDR3 coding sequence is TGTGCCACCAGCAGAGTGGGGGACAGTTCCAATGAGCAGTTCTTC. This gives the protein CATSRVGDSSNEQFF.